This T cell receptor (beta chain) emerged from a study of shared clonotypes between healthy human individuals. Background on the study: The study enrolled a couple of women and three men aged 18 to 49.

This clone was seen many times. Clones were read by immunoSEQ multiplex PCR, and TCRdb kept only the in-frame ones, dropping some. Of approximately 740,000 clones in the sample, under 80% were seen once. The V end lost 0 bases, the J end lost 4 bases, and 8 bases lay between the germline ends. The CDR3 covers 13 residues. The germline gives CDR1 SGHDT, CDR2 YYEEEE. This clonotype was obtained from a woman in her 30s in good health. The rearrangement joins TRBV5-6 to TRBJ2-7; D ambiguous. Material: memory CD4+ T cells sorted from blood. Subset described: CD45RA-negative fraction. This CDR3 reads CASSLGSLYEQYF. The CDR3 DNA reads TGTGCCAGCAGCTTGGGGTCCCTGTACGAGCAGTACTTC.